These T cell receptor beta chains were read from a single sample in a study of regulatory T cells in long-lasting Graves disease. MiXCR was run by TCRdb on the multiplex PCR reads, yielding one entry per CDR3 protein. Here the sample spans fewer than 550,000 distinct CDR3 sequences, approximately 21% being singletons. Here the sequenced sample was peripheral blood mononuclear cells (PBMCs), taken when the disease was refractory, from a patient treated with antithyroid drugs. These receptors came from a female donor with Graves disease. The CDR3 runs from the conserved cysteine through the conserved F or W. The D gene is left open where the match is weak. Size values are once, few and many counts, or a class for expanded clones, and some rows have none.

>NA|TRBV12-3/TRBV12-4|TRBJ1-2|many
CASSSRGAHYGYTF
TGTGCCAGTTCCTCGCGGGGGGCTCACTATGGCTACACCTTC
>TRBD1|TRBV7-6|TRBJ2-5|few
CASSSTRGLGETQYF
TGTGCCAGCAGCTCAACCAGGGGGCTGGGAGAGACCCAGTACTTC
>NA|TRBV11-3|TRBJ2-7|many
CASSLGGTHYEQYF
TGTGCCAGCAGCTTAGGCGGGACTCACTACGAGCAGTACTTC
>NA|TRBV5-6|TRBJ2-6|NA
CASSPGVWLSSSGANVLTF
TGTGCCAGCAGCCCTGGGGTGTGGCTCTCGTCGTCTGGGGCCAACGTCCTGACTTTC
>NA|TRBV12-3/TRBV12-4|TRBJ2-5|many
CASTSGGGETQYF
TGTGCCAGCACCTCTGGGGGTGGAGAGACCCAGTACTTC
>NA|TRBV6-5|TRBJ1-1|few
CASSYSGTRATEAFF
TGTGCCAGCAGTTACTCTGGGACACGGGCAACTGAAGCTTTCTTT
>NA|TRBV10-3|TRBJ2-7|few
CAISEGPGYEQYF
TGTGCCATCAGTGAGGGGCCCGGCTACGAGCAGTACTTC
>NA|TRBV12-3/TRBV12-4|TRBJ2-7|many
CASSLDFGGRVHEQYF
TGTGCCAGCAGTCTCGATTTTGGGGGCAGGGTTCACGAGCAGTACTTC
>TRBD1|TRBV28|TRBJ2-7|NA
CASSLGQGEDEQYF
TGTGCCAGCAGTTTGGGACAGGGGGAGGACGAGCAGTACTTC
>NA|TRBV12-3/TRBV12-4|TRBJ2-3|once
CASTRDGTDTQYF
TGTGCCAGCACCCGGGACGGCACAGATACGCAGTATTTT
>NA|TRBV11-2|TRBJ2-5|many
CASRTLGYQETQYF
TGTGCCAGCAGGACGCTCGGGTACCAAGAGACCCAGTACTTC
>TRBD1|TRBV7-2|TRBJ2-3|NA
CASRDGDRAEDTQYF
TGTGCCAGCAGAGATGGAGACAGGGCGGAAGATACGCAGTATTTT
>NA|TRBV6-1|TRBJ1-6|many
CASSTHYRSDSPLHF
TGTGCCAGCAGTACTCACTACCGTTCGGATTCACCCCTCCACTTT
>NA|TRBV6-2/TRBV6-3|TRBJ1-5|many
CASSMTRSNQPQHF
TGTGCCAGCAGTATGACACGCAGCAATCAGCCCCAGCATTTT
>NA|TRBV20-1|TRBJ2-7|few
CSARAVRSEGGEQYF
TGCAGTGCTAGAGCGGTCCGTTCAGAGGGAGGCGAGCAGTACTTC
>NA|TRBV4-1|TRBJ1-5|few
CASSQDLAGKPQHF
TGCGCCAGCAGCCAAGATTTGGCCGGGAAGCCCCAGCATTTT
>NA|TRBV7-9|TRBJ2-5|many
CASSSGLETQYF
TGTGCCAGCAGCTCCGGGCTGGAGACCCAGTACTTC
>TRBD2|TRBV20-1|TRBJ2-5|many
CSARVASGGWKETQYF
TGCAGTGCTAGAGTTGCTAGCGGGGGATGGAAAGAGACCCAGTACTTC
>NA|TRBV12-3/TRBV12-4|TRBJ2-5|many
CASSLDLGPRETQYF
TGTGCCAGCAGTTTAGATTTGGGGCCTCGGGAGACCCAGTACTTC
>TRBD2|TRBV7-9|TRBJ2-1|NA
CASSFPSGGIGNEQFF
TGTGCCAGCAGCTTCCCTAGCGGGGGGATCGGCAATGAGCAGTTCTTC
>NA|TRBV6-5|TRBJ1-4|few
CASSYRGLTNEKLFF
TGTGCCAGCAGTTACCGAGGACTGACTAATGAAAAACTGTTTTTT
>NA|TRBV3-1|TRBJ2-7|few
CASSQDRQGGHEQYF
TGTGCCAGCAGCCAAGATAGGCAGGGCGGTCACGAGCAGTACTTC
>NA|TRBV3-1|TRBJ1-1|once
CASSQDLRGGEAFF
TGTGCCAGCAGCCAAGATCTCAGGGGCGGTGAAGCTTTCTTT
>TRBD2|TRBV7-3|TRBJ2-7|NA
CASSPGTSGSEQYF
TGTGCCAGCAGCCCCGGGACTAGCGGGAGCGAGCAGTACTTC
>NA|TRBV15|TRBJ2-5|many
CATSRDWLDQETQYF
TGTGCCACCAGCAGAGATTGGTTGGACCAAGAGACCCAGTACTTC
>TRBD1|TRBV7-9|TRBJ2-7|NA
CASSSVGSGGSYEQYF
TGTGCCAGCAGCTCCGTCGGGTCAGGGGGCTCCTACGAGCAGTACTTC
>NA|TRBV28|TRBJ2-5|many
CASSLEGGRGETQYF
TGTGCCAGCAGTTTAGAAGGGGGAAGGGGAGAGACCCAGTACTTC
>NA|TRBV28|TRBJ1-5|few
CASILQGWGQPQHF
TGTGCCAGCATCCTACAGGGATGGGGTCAGCCCCAGCATTTT
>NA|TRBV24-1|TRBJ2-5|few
CATSESGTSWLSQYF
TGTGCCACCAGTGAGTCCGGGACATCTTGGTTGAGCCAGTACTTC
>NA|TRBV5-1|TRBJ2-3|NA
CASSLEQSTDTQYF
TGCGCCAGCAGCTTGGAGCAGTCCACAGATACGCAGTATTTT
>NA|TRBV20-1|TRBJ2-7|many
CSILTGRSYEQYF
TGCAGTATCCTAACGGGACGGTCTTACGAGCAGTACTTC
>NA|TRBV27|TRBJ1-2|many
CASSFGPNYGYTF
TGTGCCAGCAGTTTTGGTCCGAACTATGGCTACACCTTC
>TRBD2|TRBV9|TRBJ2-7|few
CASSPSGPGYEQYF
TGTGCCAGCAGCCCTAGCGGCCCAGGCTACGAGCAGTACTTC
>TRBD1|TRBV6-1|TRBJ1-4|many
CASSPPDRDGEKLFF
TGTGCCAGCAGCCCCCCCGACAGGGATGGAGAAAAACTGTTTTTT
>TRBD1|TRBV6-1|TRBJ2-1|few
CASSQGAYSYNEQFF
TGTGCCAGCAGTCAGGGGGCGTACTCCTACAATGAGCAGTTCTTC
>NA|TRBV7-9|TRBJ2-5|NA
CASSPPPRNSKGETQYF
TGTGCCAGCAGCCCCCCGCCCCGTAACAGTAAAGGCGAGACCCAGTACTTC
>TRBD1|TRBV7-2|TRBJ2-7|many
CASSLAARQGAYEQYF
TGTGCCAGCAGCTTAGCCGCTAGGCAGGGGGCCTACGAGCAGTACTTC
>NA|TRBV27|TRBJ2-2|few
CASSLYPTGELFF
TGTGCCAGCAGTTTATACCCTACCGGGGAGCTGTTTTTT
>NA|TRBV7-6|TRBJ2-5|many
CASSSDPRDAETQYF
TGTGCCAGCAGCTCAGACCCCAGGGACGCAGAGACCCAGTACTTC
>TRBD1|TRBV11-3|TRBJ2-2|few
CASGTGGLFGITGELFF
TGTGCCAGCGGGACAGGGGGCCTGTTTGGGATCACCGGGGAGCTGTTTTTT
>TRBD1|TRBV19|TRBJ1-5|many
CASSPGQGGSQPQHF
TGTGCCAGTAGTCCGGGACAGGGTGGTTCGCAGCCCCAGCATTTT
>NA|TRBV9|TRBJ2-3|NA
CASSVVSGDAQYF
TGTGCCAGCAGCGTAGTGTCGGGGGATGCGCAGTATTTT
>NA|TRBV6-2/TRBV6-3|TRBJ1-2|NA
CASSYPEFRTSRGDANYGYTF
TGTGCCAGCAGTTACCCCGAGTTCCGGACTTCCAGGGGAGACGCTAACTATGGCTACACCTTC
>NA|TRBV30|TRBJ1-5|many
CAWSVEGEQPQHF
TGTGCCTGGAGTGTGGAAGGGGAACAGCCCCAGCATTTT
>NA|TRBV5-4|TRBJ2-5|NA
CASSFSPDQETQYF
TGTGCCAGCAGCTTTTCCCCAGACCAAGAGACCCAGTACTTC
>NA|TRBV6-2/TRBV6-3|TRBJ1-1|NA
CASSYIKGPRSASFQKTEAFF
TGTGCCAGCAGTTACATAAAGGGCCCCAGGTCCGCCTCTTTTCAGAAGACTGAAGCTTTCTTT
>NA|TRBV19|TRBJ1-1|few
CASSIDDGVGVAFF
TGTGCCAGTAGTATAGATGATGGGGTTGGAGTGGCTTTCTTT
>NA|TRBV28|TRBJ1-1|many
CASSSSRNTEAFF
TGTGCCAGCAGTAGTAGCAGGAACACTGAAGCTTTCTTT
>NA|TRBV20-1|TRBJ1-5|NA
CSADSYPLKQPQHF
TGCAGTGCTGACTCCTACCCATTAAAACAGCCCCAGCATTTT
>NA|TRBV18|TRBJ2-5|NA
CASSPVLGRVRQETQYF
TGTGCCAGCTCACCAGTCCTGGGCAGGGTTCGTCAAGAGACCCAGTACTTC
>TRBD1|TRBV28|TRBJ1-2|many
CASSRTGRYYYGYTF
TGTGCCAGCAGTCGGACAGGGAGGTATTACTATGGCTACACCTTC
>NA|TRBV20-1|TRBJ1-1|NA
CSARKEGIEAFF
TGCAGTGCTAGGAAAGAAGGGATTGAAGCTTTCTTT
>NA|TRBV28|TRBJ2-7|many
CASSPPGPTLYEQYF
TGTGCCAGCAGTCCCCCCGGCCCTACCCTCTACGAGCAGTACTTC